Below, 12 T cell receptor beta chains from the same sample are listed, as sequenced in a study of T cell responses to AZD1222 COVID-19 vaccine. Clones were read by immunoSEQ multiplex PCR, and TCRdb kept only the in-frame ones, dropping some. The data show around 80,000 clones, roughly 88% seen once. This specimen consisted of peripheral blood, obtained 28 days after the second AZD1222 dose. These receptors originate from an adult who received the AZD1222 COVID-19 vaccine.

This chain joins TRBV3-1 (or the pseudogene TRBV3-2) and TRBJ2-5, with D possibly being TRBD1 (6 bases). Trimming cost V 6 bases and J 2 bases, with 7 bases left between them. CDR3 size: 12 residues. Germline V gene lookup returns CDR1 LGHDT and CDR2 YNNKEL (reference sequence). The CDR3, as DNA: TGTGCCAGCAGGCAGGGGCAAGAGACCCAGTACTTC. This encodes CASRQGQETQYF.

This sequence joins TRBV19 and TRBJ1-4, with 8 bases that match TRBD1. Trimming removed 6 bases from V and 0 bases from J; junction bases left unmatched: 3. The CDR3 consists of 15 residues. Germline-derived CDR1 and CDR2 are LNHDA and SQIVND (reference sequence). The CDR3: CASRGTGSTNEKLFF. The CDR3 DNA sequence: TGTGCCAGTAGGGGGACAGGATCAACTAATGAAAAACTGTTTTTT. Looking up the rest from reference TRBV19 and TRBJ1-4 gives the full variable domain: DGGITQSPKYLFRKEGQNVTLSCEQNLNHDAMYWYRQDPGQGLRLIYYSQIVNDFQKGDIAEGYSVSREKKESFPLTVTSAQKNPTAFYLCASRGTGSTNEKLFFGSGTQLSVL.

The rearrangement links TRBV28 to TRBJ2-7; the D gene is possibly TRBD2 (5 bases). From germline, CDR1 is MDHEN and CDR2 SYDVKM. Deletions cut 6 bases from V and 3 bases from J, with 15 bases between. There are 14 residues in the CDR3. The CDR3 sequence is CASREAPDNYEQYF. CDR3 nucleotides: TGTGCCAGCAGGGAGGCCCCCGACAACTACGAGCAGTACTTC.

V is TRBV7-8 and J is TRBJ1-2; D gene ambiguous. The V end lost 5 bases, the J end lost 4 bases, and 17 bases lay between the germline ends. The CDR3 consists of 15 residues. In germline, CDR1 is SGHVS, CDR2 FQNEAQ. CDR3 bases: TGTGCCAGCAGCCGAGAGGTCCCCCCGGCCTATGGCTACACCTTC. Amino acids: CASSREVPPAYGYTF.

This chain links TRBV12-3 or TRBV12-4 with TRBJ1-5; D remains unclear. This CDR3 is built from 13 residues. Trimming shortened V by 2 bases and J by 6 bases, and 8 bases separated the two germline ends. CDR3 DNA: TGTGCCAGCAGTTTATCGTGGATTCAGCCCCAGCATTTT. Amino acids: CASSLSWIQPQHF.

This clone was picked up a small number of times. The V and J genes are TRBV7-9 and TRBJ2-5; perhaps TRBD1 as D (5 bases). This CDR3 region has 13 residues. The V end lost 7 bases, the J end lost 1 base, and 10 bases lay between the germline ends. The germline CDR1 and CDR2 sequences are SEHNR and FQNEAQ (reference sequence). The CDR3 coding sequence is TGTGCCAGCAAGACAGCGTCCCAAGAGACCCAGTACTTC. This sequence encodes CASKTASQETQYF.

The chain is built from TRBV19 and TRBJ1-1; D is undetermined. This CDR3 comprises 13 residues. V was trimmed by 1 base and J by 6 bases, leaving 9 bases between them. The germline V gene has CDR1 LNHDA and CDR2 SQIVND (reference sequence). The CDR3 protein is CASSIGRVSEAFF. The DNA for the CDR3 is TGTGCCAGTAGTATAGGGCGGGTCTCTGAAGCTTTCTTT.

V and J are TRBV4-1 and TRBJ1-6; possible D gene TRBD1, 6 bases. Germline V gene sequence: CDR1 MGHRA, CDR2 YSYEKL. V dropped 4 bases and J dropped 7 bases, with 17 bases sitting between them. CDR3 length equals 16 residues. The DNA of the CDR3 is TGCGCCAGCAGCCGGGTACAGGGTGAATGGAATTCACCCCTCCACTTT. The encoded protein is CASSRVQGEWNSPLHF.

The genes are TRBV29-1 and TRBJ1-2, with 11 bases identical to TRBD1. V was clipped by 7 bases and J by 13 bases; unmatched bases: 8. The CDR3 is 11 residues long. Germline loops: CDR1 SQVTM, CDR2 ANQGSEA. CDR3 bases: TGCAGCGCTGGGACAGGGGGTCGAGGCACCTTC. Its translation: CSAGTGGRGTF.

CDR3 in DNA: TGTGCCAGCAGCTTGGGGGACACCCTGCCGGGCTACACCTTC. Residues: CASSLGDTLPGYTF. The J gene is TRBJ1-2, the V gene TRBV5-8; D possibly corresponds to TRBD1 (6 bases). This CDR3 comprises 14 residues. V was shortened by 0 bases and J by 8 bases, with 14 bases between the two germline ends. CDR1 and CDR2 (germline): SGHTS, YDEGEE.

This clone was seen only a few times. The chain combines TRBV4-2 with TRBJ1-2, with D unresolved. V was shortened by 1 base and J by 4 bases, with 13 bases between the two germline ends. The CDR3 sequence is 15 residues long. Germline V gene sequence: CDR1 LGHNA, CDR2 YNFKEQ. CDR3 DNA: TGTGCCAGCAGCCAAGTCTCCGAGTCATTCTATGGCTACACCTTC. It yields the protein CASSQVSESFYGYTF.

V and J are TRBV3-1 (or the pseudogene TRBV3-2) and TRBJ2-5; D is unclear. The CDR3 runs 13 residues. Between the trimmed V and J ends, which lost 0 bases and 5 bases, there was a span of 7 bases. The V gene's germline CDR1 is LGHDT and CDR2 YNNKEL (reference sequence). The CDR3 loop reads CASSQEFGETQYF. The CDR3 DNA sequence: TGTGCCAGCAGCCAAGAGTTCGGGGAGACCCAGTACTTC.